Listed below are T cell receptor beta chains from one sample, sequenced in a study of CD8 T cell repertoires and HIV-1 epitope variants. The data were produced by immunoSEQ multiplex PCR, yet TCRdb's version contains in-frame clones alone and is incomplete. The sample includes about 95,000 clones, around 75% seen only once; the top ten take about 26%. The sample was uncultured baseline CD8+ T cells from peripheral blood mononuclear cells (PBMCs). Receptor source: a male donor with HIV. Each CDR3 is given with its conserved first and last residue. The D gene is left open where the match is weak. Size values are once, few and many counts, or a class for expanded clones, and some rows have none.

v_gene,d_gene,j_gene,abundance,CDR3nt,CDR3aa
TRBV7-9,-,TRBJ2-1,-,TGTGCCAGCAGCTTAGAGCCTCTTTTGAATGAGCAGTTCTTC,CASSLEPLLNEQFF
TRBV30,-,TRBJ2-5,-,TGTGCCTGGAGGGGGCCAGGGGGGCAAGAGACCCAGTACTTC,CAWRGPGGQETQYF
TRBV7-9,-,TRBJ1-2,-,TGTGCCAGCAGCTTCCGTACAGATCCTGGCTACACCTTC,CASSFRTDPGYTF
TRBV6-6,-,TRBJ2-7,-,TGTGCCAGCAGTTACTCAACAGGTTTTAGCTCCTACGAGCAGTACTTC,CASSYSTGFSSYEQYF
TRBV27,TRBD1,TRBJ1-1,-,TGTGCCAGCAGTTTATCCCCCGGGACAGGGAGTGAAGCTTTCTTT,CASSLSPGTGSEAFF
TRBV6-5,-,TRBJ2-7,-,TGTGCCAGCAGTTACTCGATCCTCTACGAGCAGTACTTC,CASSYSILYEQYF
TRBV7-2,TRBD2,TRBJ2-1,-,TGTGCCAGCAGCTTGGCGGCTAGCGGGAGTGGGAGCTCCTACAATGAGCAGTTCTTC,CASSLAASGSGSSYNEQFF
TRBV30,-,TRBJ2-2,once,TGTGCCTGGAGTTTTGCGGGGGCCCCGAACACCGGGGAGCTGTTTTTT,CAWSFAGAPNTGELFF
TRBV29-1,-,TRBJ1-2,-,TGCAGCGTCCTCGGACAGCTTTATGGCTACACCTTC,CSVLGQLYGYTF
TRBV25-1,TRBD1,TRBJ2-7,few,TGTGCCAGCAGGGTTGCAGGGGGTAAGAACGAGCAGTACTTC,CASRVAGGKNEQYF
TRBV28,-,TRBJ2-2,-,TGTGCCAGCAGTTTAGGAATGGGGCCCGGGGAGCTGTTTTTT,CASSLGMGPGELFF
TRBV6-4,-,TRBJ2-1,-,TGTGCCAGCAGTCAGGCCGGGGGCGCCTACAATGAGCAGTTCTTC,CASSQAGGAYNEQFF
TRBV18,-,TRBJ2-7,-,TGTGCCAGCTCACCAAGTCAGGGCTACGAGCAGTACTTC,CASSPSQGYEQYF
TRBV21-1,-,TRBJ1-2,-,TGTGCCAGCAGCAAGGGACGGTCCTATGGCTACACCTTC,CASSKGRSYGYTF
TRBV2,-,TRBJ1-3,-,TGTGCCAGCAGCGCTCAGCTAGGAGGCTCTGGAAACACCATATATTTT,CASSAQLGGSGNTIYF
TRBV6-6,TRBD2,TRBJ2-5,-,TGTGCCAGCAGTCTAGCGGGAGTCCAAGAGACCCAGTACTTC,CASSLAGVQETQYF
TRBV6-5,TRBD2,TRBJ2-5,once,TGTGCCAGCAGTCTGCCGGGACTACAAGAGACCCAGTACTTC,CASSLPGLQETQYF
TRBV5-6,TRBD1,TRBJ2-1,-,TGTGCCAGCAGCCACGGGACAGGGGGCCTAAGGAATGAGCAGTTCTTC,CASSHGTGGLRNEQFF
TRBV27,-,TRBJ2-1,once,TGTGCCAGCAGTTTAGGGAATTTGAATGAGCAGTTCTTC,CASSLGNLNEQFF
TRBV7-2,-,TRBJ1-2,-,TGTGCCAGCAGCCTAGGGGGGGGAGATGGCTACACCTTC,CASSLGGGDGYTF
TRBV6-1,-,TRBJ1-6,-,TGTGCCAGCAGTACAGGGAGGGAATCACCCCTCCACTTT,CASSTGRESPLHF
TRBV4-1,-,TRBJ2-3,-,TGCGCCAGCAGCCAAGATCCTACCTACACAGATACGCAGTATTTT,CASSQDPTYTDTQYF
TRBV19,-,TRBJ2-7,-,TGTGCCAGTAGTATAAGCAGCTCCTACGAGCAGTACTTC,CASSISSSYEQYF
TRBV19,TRBD1,TRBJ2-5,-,TGTGCCAGTAGGGACAGGCAAGAGACCCAGTACTTC,CASRDRQETQYF
TRBV7-9,-,TRBJ2-7,-,TGTGCCAGCAGCTTAATGGCGGGGTACGAGCAGTACTTC,CASSLMAGYEQYF
TRBV7-9,-,TRBJ1-2,-,TGTGCCAGCAGCTTAGCTACTGGCGGGGCGTGGGGCTACACCTTC,CASSLATGGAWGYTF
TRBV4-3,-,TRBJ2-1,-,TGCGCCAGCAGCCAAGCAGGGGCAAGCAATGAGCAGTTCTTC,CASSQAGASNEQFF
TRBV28,-,TRBJ1-2,once,TGTGCCAGCAGCCGATATCAGAGGGGCCTGGGGGGCTACACCTTC,CASSRYQRGLGGYTF
TRBV7-6,TRBD2,TRBJ2-3,once,TGTGCCAGCAGCCCTCGGACTAGCGGCACAGATACGCAGTATTTT,CASSPRTSGTDTQYF
TRBV28,TRBD1,TRBJ1-2,-,TGTGCCAGCAGACCGGACAGGGGGCGCAGGGCCTATGGCTACACCTTC,CASRPDRGRRAYGYTF
TRBV25-1,-,TRBJ1-4,few,TGTGCCAGCAGTGAATTAACATCAAGCGGAGCAACTAATGAAAAACTGTTTTTT,CASSELTSSGATNEKLFF
TRBV5-1,-,TRBJ1-3,few,TGCGCCAGCAGCTTGTCTACAAGAAAGGGGGTATACACCATATATTTT,CASSLSTRKGVYTIYF
TRBV28,TRBD2,TRBJ2-7,-,TGTGCCAGCAGTCTAGGAACAGGAGCGGGACTTCAGGACGAGCAGTACTTC,CASSLGTGAGLQDEQYF
TRBV28,TRBD1,TRBJ1-2,-,TGTGCCAGCAGTCCCTCTCGGACAGGGGGTGGCTACACCTTC,CASSPSRTGGGYTF
TRBV28,-,TRBJ2-1,-,TGTGCCAGCAGTGTAACCGGGAGATCGAATGAGCAGTTCTTC,CASSVTGRSNEQFF
TRBV10-2,-,TRBJ2-7,-,TGCGCCAGCAGTGTATCGACGACAGCATACGAGCAGTACTTC,CASSVSTTAYEQYF
TRBV7-2,TRBD1,TRBJ2-7,-,TGTGCCAGCAGCCCCGGGACAGGGGACGAGCAGTACTTC,CASSPGTGDEQYF